This T cell receptor beta chain derives from a study of shared clonotypes between healthy human individuals. Study-level background: Three men and a couple of women, aged 18 to 49, were donors. CD4 naive and CD4 memory each took three plates per donor, while CD8 naive took two and CD8 memory one.

From germline, CDR1 is SQVTM and CDR2 ANQGSEA. Trimming cost V 4 bases and J 4 bases, with 11 bases left between them. This CDR3 region has 12 residues. Some clones are missing from TCRdb's copy, which holds only in-frame ones; the method was immunoSEQ multiplex PCR. The sample has around 340,000 clones, over 70% seen once. The receptor was isolated from a man aged 30 to 39 in good health. The sample was memory CD4+ T cells sorted from blood. Subset described: CD45RA-negative fraction. This chain connects TRBV29-1 to TRBJ2-7, with D uncertain. The CDR3 region has the DNA TGCAGCGTTGGTGACTTAGATTACGAGCAGTACTTC. Translating gives CSVGDLDYEQYF.